This T cell receptor beta chain was identified during a study of blood T cell repertoires in COVID-19. For the study at large: The analysed material was cDNA or gDNA that came from T cells, B-cell-depleted T cells, or PBMCs.

In the original workflow: Reference gene primer amplification in the assay estimated nucleated cell counts. Generated by immunoSEQ multiplex PCR, the TCRdb table keeps only in-frame clones and is missing some. V and J calls and clone size come straight from that table; D and trimming were deduced from the DNA. The data show hundreds of thousands of clones, around 91% seen once. After removal of 4 bases from V and 7 bases from J, the junction contained 7 bases not matched to a gene. From germline, CDR1 is SGHRS and CDR2 YFSETQ. The CDR3 totals 14 residues. J is TRBJ2-1 and V is TRBV5-1, with 8 bases matching TRBD1. This clonotype was sampled from a man aged 25 to 40 who had been exposed to COVID-19. The source material was PBMCs or T cells enriched from blood (not recorded which). The CDR3 protein is CASSVRQGRNEQFF. The DNA of the CDR3 is TGCGCCAGCAGCGTCCGACAGGGGAGGAATGAGCAGTTCTTC.